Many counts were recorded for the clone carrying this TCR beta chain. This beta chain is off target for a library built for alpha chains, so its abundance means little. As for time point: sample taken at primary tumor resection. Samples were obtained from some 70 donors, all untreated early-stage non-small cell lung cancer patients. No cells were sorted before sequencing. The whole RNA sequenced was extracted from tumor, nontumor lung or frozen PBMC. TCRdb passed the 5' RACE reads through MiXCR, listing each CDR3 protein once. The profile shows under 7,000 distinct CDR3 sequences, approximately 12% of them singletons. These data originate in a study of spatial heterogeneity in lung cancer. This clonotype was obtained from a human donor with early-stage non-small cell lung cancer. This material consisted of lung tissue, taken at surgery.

The CDR3 DNA reads as TGTGCCAGCAGCTACGGACAGCTGAACACTGAAGCTTTCTTT. Translating gives CASSYGQLNTEAFF. The chain carries TRBV7-8 and TRBJ1-1; TRBD1 is a possible D gene (6 bases). V was shortened by 4 bases and J by 0 bases, with 9 bases between the two germline ends. Germline V gene data show CDR1 as SGHVS and CDR2 as FQNEAQ. The CDR3 totals 14 residues.